This T cell receptor beta chain is drawn from a study of T cell responses to AZD1222 COVID-19 vaccine. The CDR3 consists of 14 residues. Germline V gene data show CDR1 as MNHEY and CDR2 as SVGAGI. Trimming took off 2 bases at V and 4 bases at J, with 11 bases between the two ends. Measured with immunoSEQ multiplex PCR; TCRdb has only the in-frame clones, and not every one. The repertoire holds tens of thousands of clones, with 85% to 90% as singletons. The genes are TRBV6-5 and TRBJ1-1, with D possibly TRBD1 on 5 matching bases. This clonotype was obtained from an adult who received the AZD1222 COVID-19 vaccine. The material sequenced was peripheral blood, taken 28 days after the second AZD1222 dose. The CDR3, as DNA: TGTGCCAGCAGTTACCACAGGTATGCCACTGAAGCTTTCTTT. This codes for CASSYHRYATEAFF.